The TCR beta chain under discussion was sequenced for a study of technical replicates of blood from a handful of donors. Assay: immunoSEQ multiplex PCR; the TCRdb copy retains only in-frame clones and omits some. The sample yields around 68,000 clones, under 98% seen once. The V gene's germline CDR1 is MNHEY and CDR2 SMNVEV (reference sequence). The junction had 5 bases not matched to a gene; V was cut back by 8 bases and J by 3 bases. This CDR3 spans 14 amino acids. What was sequenced was T cells isolated from PBMCs. The receptor was derived from a human donor in good health. The chain uses TRBV27 and TRBJ2-2; 8 positions agree with TRBD2. This CDR3 reads CASSREGYTGELFF. The CDR3 nucleotides are TGTGCCAGCTCCCGGGAGGGGTACACCGGGGAGCTGTTTTTT.